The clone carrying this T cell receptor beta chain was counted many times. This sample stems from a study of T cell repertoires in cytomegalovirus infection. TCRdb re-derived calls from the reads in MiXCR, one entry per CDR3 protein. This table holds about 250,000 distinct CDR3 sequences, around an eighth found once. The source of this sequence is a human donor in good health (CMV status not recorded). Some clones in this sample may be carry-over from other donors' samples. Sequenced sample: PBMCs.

Here the CDR3 reads CASGRINEKLFF. The CDR3 coding sequence is TGTGCCAGCGGACGGATTAATGAAAAACTGTTTTTT. The J gene is TRBJ1-4, the V gene TRBV28; D is ambiguous. Trimming stripped 8 bases from V and 4 bases from J, with 8 bases between. The CDR3 covers 12 residues. Germline V CDR1 and CDR2: MDHEN, SYDVKM. Full variable domain (rest looked up from reference TRBV28 and TRBJ1-4): DVKVTQSSRYLVKRTGEKVFLECVQDMDHENMFWYRQDPGLGLRLIYFSYDVKMKEKGDIPEGYSVSREKKERFSLILESASTNQTSMYLCASGRINEKLFFGSGTQLSVL.